This T cell receptor beta chain was recovered during a study of blood T cell repertoires in COVID-19. About the study: In each case, the material was cDNA or gDNA derived from T cells, B-cell-depleted T cells, or PBMCs.

The CDR3 extends over 14 amino acids. Germline loops: CDR1 SEHNR, CDR2 FQNEAQ (reference sequence). V was clipped by 3 bases and J by 0 bases, with 6 bases between them. Sequencing used immunoSEQ multiplex PCR; TCRdb keeps in-frame clones, though not all of them. The profile shows fewer than 400,000 clones, 70% to 90% of them singletons. The source is a man aged 30 to 45 who had recovered from COVID-19. The genes are TRBV7-9 and TRBJ1-3; D is ambiguous. The sample was PBMCs or T cells enriched from blood (not recorded which). CDR3 DNA: TGTGCCAGCAGCTTCCGGAGCTCTGGAAACACCATATATTTT. Its protein is CASSFRSSGNTIYF.